Listed below are T cell receptor beta chains from one sample, sequenced in a study of cytomegalovirus exposure and HLA in healthy donors. Repertoires were generated with immunoSEQ multiplex PCR, while TCRdb's copy carries only in-frame clones and drops some. The data show roughly 300,000 clones, about 90% seen once. Sequencing input: PBMCs. The receptor source for this set is a woman aged 25-40 years in good health and CMV-seropositive. CDR3s include the opening cysteine and the closing phenylalanine or tryptophan. The D gene is left open where the match is weak. Expanded clones get a size class; other rows say once, few or many, or leave the size out.

TRBJ2-3	NA	NA	TRBV5-4	CASSLGGQPSTDTQYF	TGTGCCAGCAGCTTGGGTGGACAGCCTAGCACAGATACGCAGTATTTT
TRBJ2-5	NA	NA	TRBV28	CASSLEGLETQYF	TGTGCCAGCAGTCTTGAAGGTCTTGAGACCCAGTACTTC
TRBJ1-4	NA	NA	TRBV25-1	CASSDSKAHRTIGEKLFF	TGTGCCAGCAGTGATTCAAAAGCCCACCGGACAATCGGGGAAAAACTGTTTTTT
TRBJ2-7	once	NA	TRBV6-1	CASRKTEGAHYEQYF	TGTGCCAGCAGGAAAACTGAGGGTGCCCACTACGAGCAGTACTTC
TRBJ2-7	NA	NA	TRBV6-1	CASSDVGYEQYF	TGTGCCAGCAGTGATGTAGGTTACGAGCAGTACTTC
TRBJ2-2	NA	NA	TRBV13	CASSFGRPGLTGELFF	TGTGCCAGCAGCTTCGGCAGGCCGGGTCTCACCGGGGAGCTGTTTTTT
TRBJ2-3	NA	TRBD2	TRBV5-1	CASSKPGLATGRDTQYF	TGCGCCAGCAGCAAACCGGGACTAGCGACCGGCCGGGATACGCAGTATTTT
TRBJ2-3	NA	NA	TRBV7-2	CASSPVFADTQYF	TGTGCCAGCAGTCCGGTGTTTGCAGATACGCAGTATTTT
TRBJ2-2	NA	NA	TRBV7-3	CASSLVEQNLTHRVPYTLELFF	TGTGCCAGCAGCTTAGTAGAACAGAACCTCACTCACCGGGTCCCCTACACGTTGGAGCTGTTTTTT
TRBJ1-5	NA	TRBD1	TRBV6-5	CASSTDREGNQPQHF	TGTGCCAGCAGTACGGACAGGGAGGGCAATCAGCCCCAGCATTTT
TRBJ1-2	NA	NA	TRBV19	CASRLGSHGYTF	TGTGCCAGTAGATTGGGAAGCCATGGCTACACCTTC
TRBJ2-4	NA	NA	TRBV9	CASSVAVGDGPQTIQYF	TGTGCCAGCAGCGTAGCGGTGGGAGACGGACCCCAGACCATTCAGTACTTC
TRBJ2-7	NA	NA	TRBV9	CASSVSRSGDEQYF	TGTGCCAGCAGCGTCTCCCGGTCGGGTGACGAGCAGTACTTC
TRBJ2-7	NA	NA	TRBV6-1	CASSEAGGASYEQYF	TGTGCCAGCAGTGAAGCGGGGGGAGCCTCCTACGAGCAGTACTTC
TRBJ2-1	NA	TRBD2	TRBV7-9	CASSLSGSTYNEQFF	TGTGCCAGCAGCTTGAGCGGGAGTACCTACAATGAGCAGTTCTTC
TRBJ2-2	NA	TRBD2	TRBV19	CASSPRLAGGSGELFF	TGTGCCAGTAGTCCAAGACTAGCGGGAGGGTCCGGGGAGCTGTTTTTT
TRBJ2-7	NA	TRBD2	TRBV7-2	CASSFAGGANYEQYF	TGTGCCAGCAGCTTTGCGGGAGGGGCGAACTACGAGCAGTACTTC
TRBJ2-1	NA	NA	TRBV5-1	CASSDYWNEQFF	TGCGCCAGCAGCGATTACTGGAATGAGCAGTTCTTC
TRBJ2-4	NA	NA	TRBV28	CASRGTKNIQYF	TGTGCCAGTCGCGGGACCAAAAACATTCAGTACTTC
TRBJ2-7	NA	TRBD1	TRBV7-9	CASSSGQGVEEQYF	TGTGCCAGCAGCTCTGGACAGGGGGTAGAGGAGCAGTACTTC
TRBJ2-2	NA	NA	TRBV7-2	CASSPGLTGELFF	TGTGCCAGCAGCCCCGGGCTGACCGGGGAGCTGTTTTTT
TRBJ2-7	NA	NA	TRBV29-1	CSVEGQGRSPYEQYF	TGCAGCGTTGAAGGCCAGGGGCGGTCCCCCTACGAGCAGTACTTC
TRBJ2-7	NA	NA	TRBV2	CASSGVKSYEQYF	TGTGCCAGCAGTGGTGTAAAGTCCTACGAGCAGTACTTC
TRBJ1-2	NA	NA	TRBV6-5	CASSYSKTGAYGYTF	TGTGCCAGCAGTTACTCGAAGACAGGAGCCTATGGCTACACCTTC
TRBJ1-1	NA	NA	TRBV5-1	CASSLGSNTEAFF	TGCGCCAGCAGCTTGGGGTCGAACACTGAAGCTTTCTTT
TRBJ2-1	NA	NA	TRBV4-3	CASSFNRANEQFF	TGCGCCAGCAGCTTCAACAGGGCCAATGAGCAGTTCTTC
TRBJ2-5	NA	NA	TRBV4-1	CASGRQETQYF	TGCGCCAGCGGGCGGCAAGAGACCCAGTACTTC
TRBJ2-7	NA	TRBD1	TRBV27	CASSFYGQGREKQYF	TGTGCCAGCAGTTTTTACGGACAGGGGAGGGAAAAGCAGTACTTC
TRBJ1-5	NA	TRBD1	TRBV6-6	CASSSADRGHNQPQHF	TGTGCCAGCAGTTCCGCGGACAGGGGGCACAATCAGCCCCAGCATTTT
TRBJ2-3	NA	TRBD2	TRBV2	CASSDEGGSKYF	TGTGCCAGCAGTGATGAGGGCGGGAGCAAGTATTTT
TRBJ2-5	NA	NA	TRBV7-8	CASSYRWDNGRETQYF	TGTGCCAGCAGCTACCGGTGGGACAATGGGAGAGAGACCCAGTACTTC
TRBJ2-1	NA	TRBD2	TRBV5-1	CASSLALAAGYNEQFF	TGCGCCAGCAGCTTGGCGCTAGCGGCTGGTTACAATGAGCAGTTCTTC
TRBJ2-1	NA	NA	TRBV5-6	CASSLWGGAYNEQFF	TGTGCCAGCAGCTTGTGGGGCGGGGCCTACAATGAGCAGTTCTTC
TRBJ1-2	NA	TRBD1	TRBV28	CASSRNTGQGLSYGYTF	TGTGCCAGCAGTCGAAACACAGGACAGGGCCTATCCTATGGCTACACCTTC
TRBJ1-5	NA	TRBD1	TRBV25-1	CASSAGQGADQPQHF	TGTGCCAGCAGCGCCGGACAGGGGGCGGATCAGCCCCAGCATTTT
TRBJ2-7	NA	TRBD1	TRBV28	CASSHRGRKDGEQYF	TGTGCCAGCAGTCACAGGGGAAGGAAGGATGGCGAGCAGTACTTC
TRBJ1-2	NA	TRBD1	TRBV9	CASSGTGVGYTF	TGTGCCAGCAGCGGGACAGGGGTCGGCTACACCTTC
TRBJ2-7	NA	NA	TRBV4-1	CASSQVLENGYEQYF	TGCGCCAGCAGCCAAGTTTTGGAGAATGGCTACGAGCAGTACTTC
TRBJ2-7	NA	NA	TRBV4-3	CASSLTTGYEQYF	TGCGCCAGCAGCCTTACAACGGGCTACGAGCAGTACTTC
TRBJ1-3	once	NA	TRBV7-9	CASSLGTAGAGNTIYF	TGTGCCAGCAGCTTAGGGACCGCAGGGGCTGGAAACACCATATATTTT
TRBJ2-6	NA	NA	TRBV4-3	CASSLEGANVLTF	TGCGCCAGCAGCCTCGAAGGGGCCAACGTCCTGACTTTC
TRBJ2-5	NA	NA	TRBV9	CASSPWARGQETQYF	TGTGCCAGCAGCCCCTGGGCCCGGGGGCAAGAGACCCAGTACTTC
TRBJ1-3	NA	NA	TRBV6-1	CASTLTGSGNTIYF	TGTGCCAGCACCCTGACAGGCTCTGGAAACACCATATATTTT
TRBJ1-5	NA	TRBD1	TRBV10-3	CAIRGSGTGYDQPQHF	TGTGCCATCAGGGGGTCCGGGACAGGGTACGATCAGCCCCAGCATTTT
TRBJ2-5	NA	NA	TRBV27	CASSTPFQETQYF	TGTGCCAGCAGTACCCCCTTCCAAGAGACCCAGTACTTC
TRBJ2-3	NA	NA	TRBV5-4	CASSPDMTGRGTDTQYF	TGTGCCAGCAGCCCGGACATGACAGGGAGGGGCACAGATACGCAGTATTTT
TRBJ2-7	NA	TRBD1	TRBV9	CASSVTTGGSEQYF	TGTGCCAGCAGCGTGACGACAGGGGGATCCGAGCAGTACTTC
TRBJ2-7	NA	NA	TRBV10-2	CASRNDPFISEQYF	TGCGCCAGCAGAAATGACCCGTTTATCTCCGAGCAGTACTTC
TRBJ1-1	NA	NA	TRBV6-5	CASSYLGSEAFF	TGTGCCAGCAGTTACCTGGGTTCTGAAGCTTTCTTT
TRBJ2-7	once	TRBD1	TRBV7-2	CASSSRTGGYEQYF	TGTGCCAGCAGCTCCCGGACAGGGGGCTACGAGCAGTACTTC
TRBJ1-4	NA	NA	TRBV5-1	CASSLDRRQGSTTNEKLFF	TGCGCCAGCAGCTTGGATAGGAGGCAGGGGTCAACAACTAATGAAAAACTGTTTTTT
TRBJ2-1	NA	TRBD2	TRBV7-8	CASSPLAGVGNEQFF	TGTGCCAGCAGTCCGCTAGCGGGAGTAGGCAATGAGCAGTTCTTC